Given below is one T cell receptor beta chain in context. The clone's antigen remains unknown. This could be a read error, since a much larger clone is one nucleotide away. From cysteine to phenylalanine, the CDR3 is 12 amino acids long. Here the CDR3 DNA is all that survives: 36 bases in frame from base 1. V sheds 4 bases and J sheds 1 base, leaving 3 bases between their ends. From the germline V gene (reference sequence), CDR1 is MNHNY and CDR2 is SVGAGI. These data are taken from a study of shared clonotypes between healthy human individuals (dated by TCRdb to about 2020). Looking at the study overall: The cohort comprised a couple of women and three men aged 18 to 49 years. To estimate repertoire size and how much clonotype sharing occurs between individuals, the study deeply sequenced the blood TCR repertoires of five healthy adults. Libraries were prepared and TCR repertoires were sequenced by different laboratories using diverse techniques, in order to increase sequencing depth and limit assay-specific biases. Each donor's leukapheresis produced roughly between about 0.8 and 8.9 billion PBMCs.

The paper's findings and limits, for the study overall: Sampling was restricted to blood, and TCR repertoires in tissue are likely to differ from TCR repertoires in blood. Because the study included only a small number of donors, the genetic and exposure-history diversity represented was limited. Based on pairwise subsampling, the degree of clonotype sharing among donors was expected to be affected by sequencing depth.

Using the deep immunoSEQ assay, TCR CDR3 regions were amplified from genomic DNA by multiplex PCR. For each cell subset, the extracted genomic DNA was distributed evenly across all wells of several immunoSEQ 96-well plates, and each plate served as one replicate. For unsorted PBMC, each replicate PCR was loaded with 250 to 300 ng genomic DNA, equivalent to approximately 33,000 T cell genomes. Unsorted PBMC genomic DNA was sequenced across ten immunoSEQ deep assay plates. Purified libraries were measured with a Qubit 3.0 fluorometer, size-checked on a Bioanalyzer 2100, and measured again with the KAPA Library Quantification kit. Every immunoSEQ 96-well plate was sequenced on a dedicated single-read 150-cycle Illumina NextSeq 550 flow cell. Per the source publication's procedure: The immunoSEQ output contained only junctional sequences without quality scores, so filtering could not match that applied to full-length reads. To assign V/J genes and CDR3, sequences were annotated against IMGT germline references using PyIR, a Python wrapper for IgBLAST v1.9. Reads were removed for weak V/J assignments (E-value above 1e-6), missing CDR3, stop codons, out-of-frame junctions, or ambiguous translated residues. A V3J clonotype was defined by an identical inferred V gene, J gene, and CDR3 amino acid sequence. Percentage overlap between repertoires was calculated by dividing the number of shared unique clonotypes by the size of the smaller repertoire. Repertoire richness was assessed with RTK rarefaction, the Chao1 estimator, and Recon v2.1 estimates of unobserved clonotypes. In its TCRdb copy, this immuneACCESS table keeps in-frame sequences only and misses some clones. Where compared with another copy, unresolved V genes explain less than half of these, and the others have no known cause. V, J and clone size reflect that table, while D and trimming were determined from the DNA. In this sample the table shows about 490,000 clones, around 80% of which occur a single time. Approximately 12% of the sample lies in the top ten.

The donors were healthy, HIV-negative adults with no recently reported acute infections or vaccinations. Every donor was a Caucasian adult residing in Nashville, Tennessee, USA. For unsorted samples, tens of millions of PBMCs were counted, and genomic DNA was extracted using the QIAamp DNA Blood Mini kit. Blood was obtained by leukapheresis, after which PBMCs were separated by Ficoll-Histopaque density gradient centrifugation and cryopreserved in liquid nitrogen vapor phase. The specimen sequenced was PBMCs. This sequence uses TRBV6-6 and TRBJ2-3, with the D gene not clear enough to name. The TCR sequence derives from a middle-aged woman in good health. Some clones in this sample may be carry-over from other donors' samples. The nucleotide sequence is TGTGCCAGCAGTTTCGGCACAGATACGCAGTATTTT. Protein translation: CASSFGTDTQYF.